A single sample gave rise to the 23 T cell receptor beta chains below, sequenced in a study of T cells expressing NK-cell markers. TCRdb re-called the 5' RACE reads and shows each CDR3 protein once, DNA omitted. The sample table sets out 300,000 to 500,000 distinct CDR3 sequences. The sample was blood T cells: a sorted CD56 or NKG2C T cell subset, CD4+ or CD8+ T cells, or bulk PBMC T cells (not recorded which). These receptors were obtained from a woman between 45 and 65 years old in good health.

The chain has TRBV6-5 and TRBJ1-2. Germline CDR1 MNHEY, CDR2 SVGAGI. The CDR3 is made up of 13 amino acids. The CDR3 loop reads CASTPRAGSGYTF.

This sequence joins TRBV10-3 and TRBJ2-5; with no DNA, the TCRdb D assignment of TRBD2 cannot be verified. The CDR3 sequence is 13 residues long. The germline gives CDR1 ENHRY, CDR2 SYGVKD. This chain's CDR3 is CAISKQSGETQYF.

The CDR3 loop is CASSKGERKETQYF. This chain links TRBV21-1 with TRBJ2-5; the TCRdb call, TRBD1, lacks DNA for checking. TRBV21-1 is shown as a pseudogene. The length of the CDR3 is 14 residues.

V is TRBV5-1 and J is TRBJ2-5; TCRdb designates TRBD1, a call that cannot be tested without DNA. Germline lookup yields CDR1 SGHRS and CDR2 YFSETQ. This CDR3 spans 13 amino acids. CDR3 loop: CASSMTGLETQYF.

The J gene is TRBJ2-5, the V gene TRBV12-3 or TRBV12-4. This CDR3 comprises 15 residues. CDR3 protein: CASSFFGTDQETQYF.

The chain combines TRBV12-3 or TRBV12-4 with TRBJ2-1. This CDR3 spans 13 amino acids. CDR3 protein: CASKANPYNEQFF.

This chain joins TRBV5-1 and TRBJ2-2; the TCRdb call, TRBD1, lacks DNA for checking. Germline V gene lookup returns CDR1 SGHRS and CDR2 YFSETQ. The CDR3 runs 13 residues. CDR3 amino acids: CASNKGDVGELFF. Complete variable domain (other parts from reference TRBV5-1 and TRBJ2-2): KAGVTQTPRYLIKTRGQQVTLSCSPISGHRSVSWYQQTPGQGLQFLFEYFSETQRNKGNFPGRFSGRQFSNSRSEMNVSTLELGDSALYLCASNKGDVGELFFGEGSRLTVL.

J is TRBJ1-1 and V is TRBV12-3 or TRBV12-4. The CDR3 totals 13 residues. The CDR3 is CASSGILNTEAFF.

V gene TRBV27 combines with J gene TRBJ2-3; TCRdb's assignment of TRBD1 cannot be checked, as there is no DNA. Per germline, CDR1 MNHEY and CDR2 SMNVEV (reference sequence). The length of the CDR3 is 15 residues. The CDR3 region is CASSPRDKFTDTQYF.

V is TRBV29-1 and J is TRBJ2-5; checking the TCRdb D call of TRBD1 is not possible without DNA. The CDR3 spans 12 residues. Germline V gene sequence: CDR1 SQVTM, CDR2 ANQGSEA. The CDR3 sequence is CSPGRPGETQYF.

The chain employs TRBV29-1 and TRBJ1-1. The CDR3 spans 11 residues. Germline V gene data show CDR1 as SQVTM and CDR2 as ANQGSEA. CDR3 region: CSLDGRSRAFF.

The V call is TRBV9, the J call TRBJ2-2; the TCRdb call, TRBD2, lacks DNA for checking. Germline assignment: CDR1 SGDLS and CDR2 YYNGEE. CDR3 length equals 17 residues. The CDR3 spells CASSTPGLAGSTGELFF. The variable domain in full, completed from reference TRBV9 and TRBJ2-2, reads DSGVTQTPKHLITATGQRVTLRCSPRSGDLSVYWYQQSLDQGLQFLIQYYNGEERAKGNILERFSAQQFPDLHSELNLSSLELGDSALYFCASSTPGLAGSTGELFFGEGSRLTVL.

CDR3 sequence: CASSPPSGTDLRETQYF. The J gene is TRBJ2-5, the V gene TRBV18; TCRdb calls TRBD2, which cannot be checked without DNA. Germline assignment: CDR1 KGHSH and CDR2 LQKENI. The CDR3 length is 17 residues. Supplemented by reference TRBV18 and TRBJ2-5, the full variable domain reads NAGVMQNPRHLVRRRGQEARLRCSPMKGHSHVYWYRQLPEEGLKFMVYLQKENIIDESGMPKERFSAEFPKEGPSILRIQQVVRGDSAAYFCASSPPSGTDLRETQYFGPGTRLLVL.

This chain links TRBV29-1 with TRBJ2-1. The germline V gene has CDR1 SQVTM and CDR2 ANQGSEA. This CDR3 comprises 13 residues. The CDR3 sequence is CSVRGGLYNEQFF.

J is TRBJ2-7 and V is TRBV18. Per the germline V gene, CDR1 is KGHSH and CDR2 is LQKENI. The CDR3 covers 15 residues. CDR3 amino acids: CASSPNGGITYEQYF.

The chain has TRBV20-1 and TRBJ2-1; TCRdb outputs TRBD2, but without DNA this stays unchecked. The CDR3 has 15 amino acids. From germline, CDR1 is DFQATT and CDR2 SNEGSKA (reference sequence). CDR3 sequence reads: CSVGTSGRAIFTQFF.

The chain uses TRBV7-9 and TRBJ2-3; TCRdb names TRBD2, which stays unverified in the absence of DNA. CDR3 length equals 17 residues. CDR1 and CDR2 (germline): SEHNR, FQNEAQ (reference sequence). CDR3 in amino acids: CASSLLSSGSRTDTQYF.

The genes are TRBV12-3 or TRBV12-4 and TRBJ1-2. The CDR3 has 18 residues. CDR3 residues: CASSSARISSDVSYGYTF.

The CDR3 loop is CASSRASGRVGANVLTF. The chain has TRBV11-2 and TRBJ2-6; TCRdb returns TRBD2, unconfirmable since there is no DNA. This CDR3 comprises 17 residues. Germline loops: CDR1 SGHAT, CDR2 FQNNGV.

The chain has TRBV28 and TRBJ2-1. Germline-derived CDR1 and CDR2 are MDHEN and SYDVKM. The CDR3 length is 14 residues. CDR3 region: CASIRAAVHNEQFF.

This CDR3 reads CASSSMTSGRFGTQYF. This sequence joins TRBV27 and TRBJ2-5; TCRdb gives TRBD2 as the D gene, but with no DNA this cannot be confirmed. Germline assignment: CDR1 MNHEY and CDR2 SMNVEV (reference sequence). The CDR3 sequence is 16 residues long.

This chain links TRBV7-8 with TRBJ2-1. The CDR3 is 14 residues long. Germline loops: CDR1 SGHVS, CDR2 FQNEAQ. CDR3 residues: CASSLALLADEQFF.

V and J are TRBV11-3 and TRBJ2-4; TCRdb names TRBD1, which stays unverified in the absence of DNA. The germline V gene has CDR1 SGHNT and CDR2 YENEEA. The CDR3 extends over 13 amino acids. The CDR3 loop reads CASSLARGGIQYF.